The 11 T cell receptor beta chains in this list originate from one sample, sequenced in a study of blood T cell repertoires in COVID-19. TCRdb keeps only in-frame clones here, not all; method: immunoSEQ multiplex PCR. Found here are fewer than 300,000 clones, 80% to 85% of them singletons; the top ten hold approximately 5%. Sequenced sample: PBMCs or T cells enriched from blood (not recorded which). The source of these receptors is a man between 40 and 49 years old who had been exposed to COVID-19.

As DNA, the CDR3 is TGTGCCAGCAGTTTGGGCACCCAGCCCCAGCATTTT. Protein: CASSLGTQPQHF. This chain uses TRBV14 with TRBJ1-5; D is ambiguous. The V end was cut by 6 bases, the J end by 7 bases, with 10 bases between. Germline loops: CDR1 SGHDN, CDR2 FVKESK. The CDR3 is made up of 12 amino acids.

The chain recombines TRBV3-1 (or the pseudogene TRBV3-2) with TRBJ1-5; D is unclear. This CDR3 spans 13 amino acids. From germline, CDR1 is LGHDT and CDR2 YNNKEL (reference sequence). With 5 bases removed from V and 7 bases from J, the gap between germline ends came to 12 bases. DNA of the CDR3: TGTGCCAGCAGCTTAACAAATCTCCAGCCCCAGCATTTT. It specifies CASSLTNLQPQHF.

The DNA of the CDR3 is TGTGCCAGCAGCGTAGACAGCGGGAGCGGCAATGAGCAGTTCTTC. Translated: CASSVDSGSGNEQFF. V gene TRBV9 combines with J gene TRBJ2-1; 8 positions match TRBD2. The CDR3 length is 15 residues. Per the germline V gene, CDR1 is SGDLS and CDR2 is YYNGEE. V lost 0 bases and J lost 6; bases outside the gene matches: 5.

The chain is built from TRBV3-1 (or the pseudogene TRBV3-2) and TRBJ1-4; D unresolved. The CDR3 loop spans 15 amino acids. Deletions cut 5 bases from V and 8 bases from J, with 18 bases between. Germline values: CDR1 LGHDT, CDR2 YNNKEL (reference sequence). CDR3 protein: CASSISEGVREKLFF. The CDR3 nucleotides read TGTGCCAGCAGCATATCGGAAGGAGTTAGGGAAAAACTGTTTTTT.

The V call is TRBV19, the J call TRBJ1-1; D is uncertain. The germline CDR1 and CDR2 sequences are LNHDA and SQIVND (reference sequence). The CDR3 is 12 residues long. Trimming took off 9 bases at V and 1 base at J, with 9 bases between the two ends. The CDR3 DNA reads as TGTGCCAGGAAAGGAGCGAACACTGAAGCTTTCTTT. This translates into CARKGANTEAFF. Variable domain in full (rest from reference TRBV19 and TRBJ1-1): DGGITQSPKYLFRKEGQNVTLSCEQNLNHDAMYWYRQDPGQGLRLIYYSQIVNDFQKGDIAEGYSVSREKKESFPLTVTSAQKNPTAFYLCARKGANTEAFFGQGTRLTVV.

The chain joins TRBV28 to TRBJ1-1; D gene ambiguous. The CDR3 length is 14 residues. The V and J ends lost 5 bases and 5 bases respectively, with 15 bases between them. CDR1 MDHEN and CDR2 SYDVKM come from the germline V gene. CDR3 DNA: TGTGCCAGCAGTGTGGCGGGCGCAGGAACTGAAGCTTTCTTT. Amino acid sequence: CASSVAGAGTEAFF.

V is TRBV5-6 and J is TRBJ1-2; the D gene is possibly TRBD1 (5 bases). This CDR3 spans 18 amino acids. Germline lookup yields CDR1 SGHDT and CDR2 YYEEEE. Trimming cost V 3 bases and J 3 bases, with 24 bases left between them. The CDR3 region is CASSSPFRLSTDYYGYTF. The CDR3 DNA reads TGTGCCAGCAGCTCCCCTTTCCGTCTATCGACAGACTACTATGGCTACACCTTC. The whole variable domain, filled in from reference TRBV5-6 and TRBJ1-2, reads DAGVTQSPTHLIKTRGQQVTLRCSPKSGHDTVSWYQQALGQGPQFIFQYYEEEERQRGNFPDRFSGHQFPNYSSELNVNALLLGDSALYLCASSSPFRLSTDYYGYTFGSGTRLTVV.

This chain uses TRBV5-4 with TRBJ2-1; 9 bases map to TRBD2. The CDR3 runs to 15 residues. Germline assignment: CDR1 SGHNT and CDR2 YYREEE (reference sequence). J was trimmed by 5 bases and V by 3 bases; bases with no gene match: 6. Written as DNA, the CDR3 is TGTGCCAGCAGCTCCGGGACTAGCAGAAACAATGAGCAGTTCTTC. This encodes CASSSGTSRNNEQFF.

This clone was observed a single time. The chain is built from TRBV10-3 and TRBJ2-5; D perhaps matches TRBD1 (6 bases). Germline CDR1 ENHRY, CDR2 SYGVKD. The CDR3 runs 14 residues. V lost 2 bases and J 5 bases, leaving 12 bases between the germline ends. DNA of the CDR3: TGTGCCATCAGTGAGACAGGGTCAAGGGAGACCCAGTACTTC. Residues: CAISETGSRETQYF.

The chain combines TRBV7-3 with TRBJ2-3; tentatively, D is TRBD2 (5 bases). Per the germline V gene, CDR1 is SGHTA and CDR2 is FQGTGA. V lost 2 bases and J 7 bases, leaving 7 bases between the germline ends. The CDR3 is 12 residues long. The CDR3 sequence: CASSLGGHTQYF. CDR3 coding DNA: TGTGCCAGCAGCTTAGGCGGGCATACGCAGTATTTT.

V is TRBV24-1 and J is TRBJ2-5; maybe TRBD2 (7 bases). The V gene lost 7 bases and the J gene lost 2 bases, with 10 bases spanning the gap. Looked up from germline, CDR1 is KGHDR and CDR2 is SFDVKD. This CDR3 is 13 amino acids long. CDR3 protein: CATRGGLQETQYF. CDR3 DNA sequence: TGTGCCACCAGAGGGGGACTACAAGAGACCCAGTACTTC.